The 7 T cell receptor beta chains presented below share a single source sample, sequenced in a study of cytomegalovirus exposure and HLA in healthy donors. PCR primers comprised 60 Vbeta and 13 Jbeta primers. Sequencing was performed with immunoSEQ multiplex PCR; in TCRdb, only in-frame clones are kept and a portion is missing. Reported are about 130,000 clones; the ten largest clones contain more than 1%. Sequencing was done on a sample of PBMCs. All receptors come from a man in his late teens or twenties in good health and CMV-seronegative.

The rearrangement links TRBV5-1 to TRBJ1-3, with a weak D call TRBD1 (6 bases). The CDR3 length is 17 residues. Trimming shortened V by 4 bases and J by 1 base, and 18 bases separated the two germline ends. Looked up from germline, CDR1 is SGHRS and CDR2 is YFSETQ. CDR3 amino acids: CASSPGPETGSGNTIYF. The CDR3 DNA reads as TGCGCCAGCAGCCCCGGACCAGAAACAGGGTCTGGAAACACCATATATTTT. Full variable domain (rest looked up from reference TRBV5-1 and TRBJ1-3): KAGVTQTPRYLIKTRGQQVTLSCSPISGHRSVSWYQQTPGQGLQFLFEYFSETQRNKGNFPGRFSGRQFSNSRSEMNVSTLELGDSALYLCASSPGPETGSGNTIYFGEGSWLTVV.

V is TRBV5-1 and J is TRBJ1-2; TRBD1 might be the D (6 bases). Germline V gene sequence: CDR1 SGHRS, CDR2 YFSETQ. The CDR3 consists of 14 residues. The V end was cut by 5 bases, the J end by 1 base, with 12 bases between. CDR3 loop: CASSDLDSNYGYTF. The CDR3 DNA reads as TGCGCCAGCAGTGATTTGGACAGTAACTATGGCTACACCTTC. Filled out from reference TRBV5-1 and TRBJ1-2, the complete variable domain reads KAGVTQTPRYLIKTRGQQVTLSCSPISGHRSVSWYQQTPGQGLQFLFEYFSETQRNKGNFPGRFSGRQFSNSRSEMNVSTLELGDSALYLCASSDLDSNYGYTFGSGTRLTVV.

This chain joins TRBV6-1 and TRBJ1-2; tentatively, D is TRBD1 (5 bases). CDR3 length: 14 residues. Germline CDR1 and CDR2: MNHNS and SASEGT. V was clipped by 6 bases and J by 8 bases, with 19 bases between them. The CDR3 region is CASSSGPLGGGYTF. DNA of the CDR3: TGTGCCAGCAGCTCCGGGCCCCTGGGGGGAGGCTACACCTTC.

The genes are TRBV15 and TRBJ2-1; weak D call: TRBD1 (6 bases). The germline V gene has CDR1 LNHNV and CDR2 YYDKDF (reference sequence). CDR3 length equals 16 residues. The V end was cut by 0 bases, the J end by 0 bases, with 9 bases between. DNA for the CDR3: TGTGCCACCAGCAGAGAGGACAGAAGCTCCTACAATGAGCAGTTCTTC. Translated: CATSREDRSSYNEQFF.

The CDR3, as DNA: TGCGCCAGCAGCCAAGGCCCCCAAGCGGGAGGGCCCTACGAGCAGTACTTC. This sequence encodes CASSQGPQAGGPYEQYF. V gene TRBV4-1 combines with J gene TRBJ2-7; the match to TRBD2 covers 10 bases. Germline CDR1 and CDR2: MGHRA and YSYEKL. The CDR3 totals 17 residues. V gave up 1 base and J gave up 2 bases; unmatched junction bases: 8.

The V and J genes are TRBV28 and TRBJ2-7; the D gene is possibly TRBD1 (6 bases). There are 14 residues in the CDR3. The germline V and J ends were trimmed by 5 bases and 0 bases, with 11 bases remaining between them. Germline V gene lookup returns CDR1 MDHEN and CDR2 SYDVKM. The DNA of the CDR3 is TGTGCCAGCAGTCCCCCGACAGGCTCCTACGAGCAGTACTTC. Protein product: CASSPPTGSYEQYF.

V gene TRBV11-2 combines with J gene TRBJ2-1; the match to TRBD2 covers 11 bases. Trimming cost V 2 bases and J 6 bases; bases outside gene matches: 9. This CDR3 has 17 residues. Per the germline V gene, CDR1 is SGHAT and CDR2 is FQNNGV. CDR3 DNA: TGTGCCAGCAGCTTATTTACTAGCGGGAGCAGAGGCAATGAGCAGTTCTTC. The encoded protein is CASSLFTSGSRGNEQFF.